The rows below give T cell receptor beta chains drawn from one sample of a study of T cell changes during pregnancy in multiple sclerosis. Profiled with immunoSEQ multiplex PCR; TCRdb holds only in-frame clones, not every one. The sample has about 14,000 clones, 90% seen once. The sequenced sample was CD8+ T cells from peripheral blood mononuclear cells, obtained after pregnancy. These TCRs come from a female donor in good health, enrolled as a control in a pregnancy study. CDR3s include the opening cysteine and the closing phenylalanine or tryptophan. A D gene is named only where the DNA matches it firmly. A row's size may be missing; if present it is once, few, many or a size class.

clone_size	v_call	cdr3_length	j_call	d_call	cdr3_nt	cdr3_aa
.	TRBV7-9	13	TRBJ2-5	TRBD1	TGTGCCAGCAGCTCAGGGGGCCTGGAGACCCAGTACTTC	CASSSGGLETQYF
large	TRBV7-9	16	TRBJ1-1	.	TGTGCCAGCAGCTCGTCCCTCAGGGGTGGAGGCACTGAAGCTTTCTTT	CASSSSLRGGGTEAFF
.	TRBV6-1	14	TRBJ1-1	.	TGTGCCAGCAGTGAGACAGAGGAATCCCCCGGAGCTTTCTTT	CASSETEESPGAFF
once	TRBV5-4	15	TRBJ2-2	.	TGTGCCAGCAGCTCGCCCGGGGGGCGGACCGGGGAGCTGTTTTTT	CASSSPGGRTGELFF
.	TRBV2	12	TRBJ1-2	.	TGTGCCACCCTGGGGGGGGCGGGGGGCTACACCTTC	CATLGGAGGYTF
.	TRBV7-6	16	TRBJ2-3	TRBD2	TGTGCCAGCAGCCGTAGCGGGGGTCAAAGCACAGATACGCAGTATTTT	CASSRSGGQSTDTQYF
.	TRBV4-1	13	TRBJ1-5	.	TGCGCCAGCAGCCCCACAGGGAGTCAGCCCCAGCATTTT	CASSPTGSQPQHF
.	TRBV19	11	TRBJ1-4	.	TGTGCCAGTCGTTTTGGGCAGGTACTGTTTTTT	CASRFGQVLFF
.	TRBV28	17	TRBJ1-2	TRBD1	TGTGCCAGCAGGTTCGGGACAGGGGGTCTTACTAACTATGGCTACACCTTC	CASRFGTGGLTNYGYTF
.	TRBV7-9	15	TRBJ2-3	.	TGTGCCAGCAGTCAGACAGATGGCAGCACAGATACGCAGTATTTT	CASSQTDGSTDTQYF
.	TRBV28	14	TRBJ1-1	.	TGTGCCAGCAGCTTAGAAGGGGCCAGCACTGAAGCTTTCTTT	CASSLEGASTEAFF
medium-sized	TRBV5-1	14	TRBJ1-6	TRBD1	TGCGCCAGCGGAAACGGGACAGTCTATTCACCCCTCCACTTT	CASGNGTVYSPLHF
.	TRBV19	15	TRBJ2-1	TRBD2	TGTGCCAGTAGTATCGGGGGGGCCCTATACAATGAGCAGTTCTTC	CASSIGGALYNEQFF
.	TRBV5-8	15	TRBJ1-1	TRBD1	TGTGCCAGCAGCTTAGGTACAGGGGTGTACACTGAAGCTTTCTTT	CASSLGTGVYTEAFF
once	TRBV5-6	15	TRBJ1-5	TRBD1	TGTGCCAGCAGCTTGGCCGGGACAGGGGGTCGTCCCCAGCATTTT	CASSLAGTGGRPQHF
.	TRBV28	15	TRBJ1-5	TRBD1	TGTGCCAGCAGTTTATTTAGGGGGCGCGATCAGCCCCAGCATTTT	CASSLFRGRDQPQHF
.	TRBV7-9	17	TRBJ2-2	TRBD2	TGTGCCAGCAGCCCTAGACTAGCGGGGGCGGTAACCGGGGAGCTGTTTTTT	CASSPRLAGAVTGELFF
.	TRBV9	14	TRBJ2-1	TRBD2	TGTGCCAGCAGCATGGGAGGGCCCTTCAATGAGCAGTTCTTC	CASSMGGPFNEQFF
.	TRBV7-8	13	TRBJ2-7	TRBD2	TGTGCCAGCAGCTTAGGGACTAGGATCGAGCAGTACTTC	CASSLGTRIEQYF
.	TRBV6-4	15	TRBJ1-2	.	TGTGCCAGCAGTGACTCTGCAGGGGAGTACTATGGCTACACCTTC	CASSDSAGEYYGYTF
.	TRBV5-4	15	TRBJ2-5	TRBD2	TGTGCCAGCAGCTTGATAGGTAGCGGGACAGAGACCCAGTACTTC	CASSLIGSGTETQYF
.	TRBV9	14	TRBJ2-1	TRBD2	TGTGCCAGCAGCGTAGCGGGGGGGGCGAATGAGCAGTTCTTC	CASSVAGGANEQFF
medium-sized	TRBV27	13	TRBJ2-2	TRBD2	TGTGCCAGCAGGTTTCAGGGACTAGGGGAGCTGTTTTTT	CASRFQGLGELFF
once	TRBV6-6	12	TRBJ2-7	TRBD1	TGTGCCAGCCGGGACAGGGGTTACGAGCAGTACTTC	CASRDRGYEQYF
.	TRBV6-1	17	TRBJ2-1	TRBD2	TGTGCCAGCAGTGATTCCCCGGGGGGGAGCTCCTACAATGAGCAGTTCTTC	CASSDSPGGSSYNEQFF
.	TRBV28	15	TRBJ2-5	TRBD2	TGTGCCAGCAGTTTTTCCAGCGGGATACAAGAGACCCAGTACTTC	CASSFSSGIQETQYF
medium-sized	TRBV28	12	TRBJ2-7	.	TGTGCCAGCAGTTTCGGGACCTACGAGCAGTACTTC	CASSFGTYEQYF
.	TRBV30	15	TRBJ2-2	TRBD1	TGTGCCTGGAGTGTACAGGGGGCGCACACCGGGGAGCTGTTTTTT	CAWSVQGAHTGELFF
.	TRBV7-3	14	TRBJ2-7	.	TGTGCCAGCAGCTTAACGGGGGGCTCCTACGAGCAGTACTTC	CASSLTGGSYEQYF
.	TRBV11-2	18	TRBJ2-7	TRBD1	TGTGCCAGCAGCTTAGAGCCGGGACAGCCAGCTCTCTCCTACGAGCAGTACTTC	CASSLEPGQPALSYEQYF
.	TRBV27	13	TRBJ2-1	.	TGTGCCAGCAGGGAGCTAAACAACAATGAGCAGTTCTTC	CASRELNNNEQFF
.	TRBV28	13	TRBJ1-1	.	TGTGCCAGCAGTTTGGGCAGTCGGACTGAAGCTTTCTTT	CASSLGSRTEAFF
.	TRBV6-5	13	TRBJ1-1	.	TGTGCCAGCAGTCTTAGCGGGGTCACTGAAGCTTTCTTT	CASSLSGVTEAFF
.	TRBV28	14	TRBJ2-5	.	TGTGCCAGCAGGGAAACGGGGCGGGGAGAGACCCAGTACTTC	CASRETGRGETQYF
once	TRBV7-8	15	TRBJ2-3	.	TGTGCCAGCATCCTAAGGGGCGGAGTCACAGATACGCAGTATTTT	CASILRGGVTDTQYF
.	TRBV19	14	TRBJ2-3	.	TGTGCCAGTAGTATGGGGCGGAACACAGATACGCAGTATTTT	CASSMGRNTDTQYF
once	TRBV6-1	14	TRBJ1-5	TRBD1	TGTGCCAGCAGTGAGGGACAGGGGGCTCAGCCCCAGCATTTT	CASSEGQGAQPQHF
.	TRBV28	12	TRBJ1-4	.	TGTGCCAGCAGTGAGGCAAATGAAAAACTGTTTTTT	CASSEANEKLFF
.	TRBV14	13	TRBJ2-1	.	TGTGCCAGCAGCCAAGTTTCAGGGTCAGCGAAGTTCTTC	CASSQVSGSAKFF
.	TRBV6-1	15	TRBJ2-1	TRBD2	TGTGCCAGCAGTGGAACTAGCGGGGGATACGATGAGCAGTTCTTC	CASSGTSGGYDEQFF